This paragraph covers one TCR beta chain sequence. Its cognate antigen is unknown. This entry belongs to a study of T-cell reconstitution after alpha-beta-depleted transplantation in children. Overall study findings and caveats: About two months after transplant, alpha-beta T cells reportedly came from several hundred expanded graft clones. The study traced high day-60 TCRbeta diversity in some patients to surviving recipient T cells and thymic progenitors.

Unique molecular identifiers were incorporated into the prepared TCRbeta library. TCRdb analysed the PCR reads with MiXCR anew, one entry per CDR3 protein. The sample gives 300,000 to 400,000 distinct CDR3 sequences, about a sixth of which show up once; 35% to 50% is in the top ten. V shed 4 bases and J 2 bases; nucleotides not matched to a gene: 4. The germline CDR1 and CDR2 sequences are SQVTM and ANQGSEA. The CDR3 is made up of 14 amino acids. Sequenced here: PBMCs, mostly from graft donor cells, sampled 360 days after TCRalphabeta/CD19-depleted stem cell transplant. The rearrangement links TRBV29-1 to TRBJ2-3; 9 positions agree with TRBD1. The receptor's source is a male patient aged 2 to 9 who had a stem cell transplant for acute lymphoblastic leukemia, so the T cells may come from the graft donor. This chain's CDR3 is CSVGGQGHTDTQYF. The CDR3 DNA sequence: TGCAGCGTTGGGGGACAGGGCCACACAGATACGCAGTATTTT.